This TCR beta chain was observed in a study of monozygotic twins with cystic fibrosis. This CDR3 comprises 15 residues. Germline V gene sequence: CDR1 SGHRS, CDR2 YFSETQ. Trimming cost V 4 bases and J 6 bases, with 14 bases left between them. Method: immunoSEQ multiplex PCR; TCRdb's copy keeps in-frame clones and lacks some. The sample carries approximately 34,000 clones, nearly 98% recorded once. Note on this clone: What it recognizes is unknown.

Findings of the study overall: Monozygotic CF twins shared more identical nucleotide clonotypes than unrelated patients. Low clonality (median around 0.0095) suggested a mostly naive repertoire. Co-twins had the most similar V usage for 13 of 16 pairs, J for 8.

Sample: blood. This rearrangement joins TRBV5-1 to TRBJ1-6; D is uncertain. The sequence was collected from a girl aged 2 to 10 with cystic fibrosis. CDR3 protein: CASSPDGKSNSPLHF. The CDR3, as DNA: TGCGCCAGCAGCCCAGACGGAAAGAGTAATTCACCCCTCCACTTT.